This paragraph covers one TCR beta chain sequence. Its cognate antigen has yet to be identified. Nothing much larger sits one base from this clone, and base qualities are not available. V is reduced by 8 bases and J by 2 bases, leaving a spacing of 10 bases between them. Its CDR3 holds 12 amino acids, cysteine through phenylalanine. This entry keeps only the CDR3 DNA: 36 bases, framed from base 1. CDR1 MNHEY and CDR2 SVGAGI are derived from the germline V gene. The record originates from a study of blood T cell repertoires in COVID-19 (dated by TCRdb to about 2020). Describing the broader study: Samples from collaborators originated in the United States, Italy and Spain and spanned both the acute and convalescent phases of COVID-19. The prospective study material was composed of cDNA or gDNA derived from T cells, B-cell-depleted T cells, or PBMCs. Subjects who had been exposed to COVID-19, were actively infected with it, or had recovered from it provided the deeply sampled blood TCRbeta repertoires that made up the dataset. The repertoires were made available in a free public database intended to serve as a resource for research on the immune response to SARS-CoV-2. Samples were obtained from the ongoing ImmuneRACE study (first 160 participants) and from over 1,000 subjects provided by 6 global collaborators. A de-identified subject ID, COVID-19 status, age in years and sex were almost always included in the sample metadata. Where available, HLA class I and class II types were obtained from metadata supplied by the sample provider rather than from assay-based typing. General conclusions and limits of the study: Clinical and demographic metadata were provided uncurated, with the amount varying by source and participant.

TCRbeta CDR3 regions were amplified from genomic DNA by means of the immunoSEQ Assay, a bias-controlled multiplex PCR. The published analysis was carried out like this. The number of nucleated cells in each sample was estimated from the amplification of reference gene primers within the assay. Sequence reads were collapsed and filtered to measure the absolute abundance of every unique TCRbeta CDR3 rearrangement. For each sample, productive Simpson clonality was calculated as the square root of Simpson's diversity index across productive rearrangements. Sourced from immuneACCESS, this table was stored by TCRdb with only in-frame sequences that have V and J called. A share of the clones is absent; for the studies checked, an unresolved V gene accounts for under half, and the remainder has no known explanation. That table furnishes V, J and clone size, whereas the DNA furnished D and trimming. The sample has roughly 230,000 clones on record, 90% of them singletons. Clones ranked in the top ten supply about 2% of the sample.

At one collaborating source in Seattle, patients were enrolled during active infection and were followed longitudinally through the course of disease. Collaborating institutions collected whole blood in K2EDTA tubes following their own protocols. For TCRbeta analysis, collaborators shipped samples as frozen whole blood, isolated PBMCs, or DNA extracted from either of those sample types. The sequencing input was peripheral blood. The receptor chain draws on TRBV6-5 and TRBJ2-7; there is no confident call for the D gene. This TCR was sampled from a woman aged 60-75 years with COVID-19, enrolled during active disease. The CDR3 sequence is CASLVKPYEQYF. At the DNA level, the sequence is TGTGCCAGCCTGGTAAAGCCCTACGAGCAGTACTTC.